These T cell receptor beta chains were read from a single sample in a study of CD8 T cells in ankylosing spondylitis. From the 5' RACE reads, TCRdb called clonotypes with MiXCR, one entry per CDR3 protein. The repertoire has approximately 400,000 distinct CDR3 sequences, over 15% of them found once; the top ten carry over 1%. The specimen was blood, either unsorted or a sorted T cell fraction (not recorded which). The receptors derive from a male donor with ankylosing spondylitis. CDR3s include the opening cysteine and the closing phenylalanine or tryptophan. The D gene is left open where the match is weak. The size of a clone is reported for some rows only, either as once, few or many, or as a class for expanded clones.

clone size	V gene	D gene	J gene	CDR3 DNA	CDR3 protein
few	TRBV6-2/TRBV6-3	.	TRBJ1-2	TGTGCCAGCAGTACGACCAGGCCCTATGGCTACACCTTC	CASSTTRPYGYTF
.	TRBV5-1	.	TRBJ2-3	TGCGCCAGCAGCGCCTCGGACTCGCCGAGGAGGGATACGCAGTATTTT	CASSASDSPRRDTQYF
.	TRBV19	TRBD1	TRBJ1-5	TGTGCCAGTAGTATTCTGGACAGGGTTGGCCAGCCCCAGCATTTT	CASSILDRVGQPQHF
few	TRBV5-1	TRBD1	TRBJ2-1	TGCGCCAGTTCGGGACAGGGGGACAATGAGCAGTTCTTC	CASSGQGDNEQFF
few	TRBV5-1	TRBD2	TRBJ2-7	TGCGCCAGCAGCCCTACTAGCGGGAGTACCCACGAGCAGTACTTC	CASSPTSGSTHEQYF
.	TRBV2	.	TRBJ2-2	TGTGCCAGCAGTGAGGGGAGAGTGGGCGGGGAGCTGTTTTTT	CASSEGRVGGELFF
.	TRBV30	TRBD1	TRBJ2-7	TGTGCCTGGGACGGCGGGACAGGGGTTTACGAGCAGTACTTC	CAWDGGTGVYEQYF
many	TRBV12-3/TRBV12-4	.	TRBJ1-1	TGTGCCAGCAGTTTGGATCCGATCAACACTGAAGCTTTCTTT	CASSLDPINTEAFF
many	TRBV5-6	.	TRBJ2-2	TGTGCCAGCAGCTTGTTGGTAGACGCCGGGGAGCTGTTTTTT	CASSLLVDAGELFF
few	TRBV29-1	TRBD1	TRBJ2-5	TGCAGCGTTCTGCGGACAGGGCAAGAGACCCAGTACTTC	CSVLRTGQETQYF
.	TRBV9	.	TRBJ1-4	TGTGCCAGCAGCGTAATGGGGGAATGGAATGAAAAACTGTTTTTT	CASSVMGEWNEKLFF
few	TRBV3-1	.	TRBJ2-7	TGTGCCAGCAGCTTCAGCGGGCTCCCGAAACAGTACTTC	CASSFSGLPKQYF
few	TRBV29-1	.	TRBJ1-2	TGCAGCGTTGAAGAGGGATACTATGGCTACACCTTC	CSVEEGYYGYTF
.	TRBV5-8	.	TRBJ1-6	TGTGCCAGCAGCCCGCGAATAGGGTCACCCCTCCACTTT	CASSPRIGSPLHF
medium-sized	TRBV4-1	.	TRBJ2-3	TGCGCCAGCAGCCAAGACAGCTCAACTAGCACAGATACGCAGTATTTT	CASSQDSSTSTDTQYF
few	TRBV12-3/TRBV12-4	.	TRBJ2-2	TGTGCCAGCAGTTCCCGGTCCTTCACCGGGGAGCTGTTTTTT	CASSSRSFTGELFF
few	TRBV11-2	TRBD1	TRBJ2-2	TGTGCCAGCAGCTACATCCTGGACAGGGGTGCGAACACCGGGGAGCTGTTTTTT	CASSYILDRGANTGELFF
.	TRBV6-5	.	TRBJ2-6	TGTGCCAGCAGTTACTCGGGGGTAACGTGGGCCAACGTCCTGACTTTC	CASSYSGVTWANVLTF
many	TRBV10-3	.	TRBJ2-2	TGTGCCACCAAGTCCGGGGAGCTGTTTTTT	CATKSGELFF
.	TRBV14	.	TRBJ1-1	TGTGCCAGCAGCCCCTACACCGGGAGTAAAGCTTTCTTT	CASSPYTGSKAFF
.	TRBV6-5	TRBD2	TRBJ2-3	TGTGCCAGCAGTTTCACACCGGGACTAGCGGGGGCAGATACGCAGTATTTT	CASSFTPGLAGADTQYF
many	TRBV6-5	TRBD1	TRBJ1-4	TGTGCCAGCAGTTACGCGGGGACAGCTAATGAAAAACTGTTTTTT	CASSYAGTANEKLFF
few	TRBV19	.	TRBJ1-5	TGTGCCAGTAGTATAGTGGGTAATAGCAATCAGCCCCAGCATTTT	CASSIVGNSNQPQHF
.	TRBV7-2	.	TRBJ1-1	TGTGCCAGCAGCCCACACCCCGGGGGAGGGAACACTGAAGCTTTCTTT	CASSPHPGGGNTEAFF
.	TRBV7-2	TRBD1	TRBJ1-6	TGTGCCAGCAGCTTGCACAGGGGGGGCCCCGGTTCACCCCTCCACTTT	CASSLHRGGPGSPLHF
.	TRBV20-1	TRBD2	TRBJ2-3	TGCAGTGCCGGGGGGGCCCCCGGGGTGCACACAGATACGCAGTATTTT	CSAGGAPGVHTDTQYF
.	TRBV3-1	.	TRBJ1-5	TGTGCCAGCAGCCAAGGGGGAAAGAACAATCAGCCCCAGCATTTT	CASSQGGKNNQPQHF
.	TRBV10-3	TRBD2	TRBJ2-7	TGTGCCACCGACGGGGGACTAGCGACGGACGAGCAGTACTTC	CATDGGLATDEQYF
many	TRBV7-9	.	TRBJ2-7	TGTGCCAGCAGCTTCGGGACCTCCCTCTACGAGCAGTACTTC	CASSFGTSLYEQYF
few	TRBV5-6	TRBD2	TRBJ2-1	TGTGCCAGCAGCATCGGACTAGCGGGGAACAATGAGCAGTTCTTC	CASSIGLAGNNEQFF
few	TRBV5-1	.	TRBJ2-3	TGCGCCAGCAGCTTAAGGTCAGGGACCTACCCAGATACGCAGTATTTT	CASSLRSGTYPDTQYF
.	TRBV7-2	TRBD1	TRBJ1-5	TGTGCCAGCAGGGGACAGGGTCTGAATCAGCCCCAGCATTTT	CASRGQGLNQPQHF
few	TRBV20-1	.	TRBJ1-5	TGCAGTGCTAGAGATCCGGGGGGGAATCAGCCCCAGCATTTT	CSARDPGGNQPQHF
.	TRBV6-2/TRBV6-3	.	TRBJ2-3	TGTGCCAGCAGCAGGAGGGGGAGCCCCGGGACAGATACGCAGTATTTT	CASSRRGSPGTDTQYF
many	TRBV3-1	.	TRBJ1-1	TGTGCCACCTCCCACAGAGGCTCCACTGAAGCTTTCTTT	CATSHRGSTEAFF
.	TRBV6-1	TRBD1	TRBJ1-1	TGTGCCAGCTGTGCCCGGACAGGGGATAATAATGAAGCTTTCTTT	CASCARTGDNNEAFF
once	TRBV6-1	TRBD1	TRBJ2-7	TGTGCCAGCATTCGACAGGGGGCCGCCTCCTACGAGCAGTACTTC	CASIRQGAASYEQYF
few	TRBV6-1	.	TRBJ1-3	TGTGCCAGCAGTCCTTTGGGAGTCGGAAACACCATATATTTT	CASSPLGVGNTIYF
.	TRBV10-3	.	TRBJ1-6	TGTGCCATCAGTGAGTCGACAGCGGTGAATTCACCCCTCCACTTT	CAISESTAVNSPLHF
.	TRBV28	TRBD1	TRBJ2-1	TGTGCCAGCAGGGGTACAGGGGGCGGTGAGCAGTTCTTC	CASRGTGGGEQFF
many	TRBV10-2	.	TRBJ2-5	TGCGCCAGCAGCGGGACCCGCCAAGAGACCCAGTACTTC	CASSGTRQETQYF
many	TRBV12-3/TRBV12-4	TRBD1	TRBJ2-7	TGTGCCAGCAGTTCCCAGGGACAGGGGGCTGGGGAGCAGTACTTC	CASSSQGQGAGEQYF
few	TRBV28	.	TRBJ1-5	TGTGCCAGCAAACATGACGGGGGGCGAGCCAATCAGCCCCAGCATTTT	CASKHDGGRANQPQHF
few	TRBV19	.	TRBJ1-6	TGTGCCAGTATGGAACAGCCGAATTCACCCCTCCACTTT	CASMEQPNSPLHF
.	TRBV20-1	TRBD2	TRBJ2-7	TGCAGTGCTAGAGCGGGGGGCTCCTACGAGCAGTACTTC	CSARAGGSYEQYF
.	TRBV12-3/TRBV12-4	.	TRBJ1-3	TGTGCCAGCACCCTAGACACCCCTGGAAACACCATATATTTT	CASTLDTPGNTIYF
few	TRBV12-3/TRBV12-4	.	TRBJ2-1	TGTGCCAGCACTACCGGAGGGACAGTCTTTAATGAGCAGTTCTTC	CASTTGGTVFNEQFF
few	TRBV20-1	.	TRBJ2-7	TGCAGTGCTAGTTCTCGGGGGGCGTCGTACGAGCAGTACTTC	CSASSRGASYEQYF
few	TRBV5-1	.	TRBJ1-1	TGCGCCAGCAGCGCGAACGTGGGGCGGGGGCAGGGTGAAGCTTTCTTT	CASSANVGRGQGEAFF
few	TRBV7-8	.	TRBJ1-2	TGTGCCAGCATGGGACCTAACTATGGCTACACCTTC	CASMGPNYGYTF
few	TRBV20-1	TRBD2	TRBJ2-7	TGCAGTGCTAGAGAGGGAGGGAGGGCCAGATACGAGCAGTACTTC	CSAREGGRARYEQYF